Shown below are 21 T cell receptor beta chains from a single sample sequenced in a study of PD-1 blockade in classical Hodgkin lymphoma. Produced via immunoSEQ multiplex PCR; TCRdb's table is partial and in-frame only. The table has around 25,000 clones, 80% seen once. Autologous stem cell transplantation was followed by relapse in every patient, and brentuximab vedotin exposure varied. The material was peripheral blood mononuclear cells (PBMCs), obtained at baseline. The receptors were gathered from a human donor with classical Hodgkin lymphoma.

Within the sample, this clone is medium-sized. In DNA, the CDR3 is TGTGCCATCAGTGAGCGGTCCCAATACGACGAGCAGTACTTC. Translated: CAISERSQYDEQYF. V gene TRBV10-3 combines with J gene TRBJ2-7; no clear D gene. Germline CDR1 and CDR2: ENHRY and SYGVKD. The CDR3 is made up of 14 amino acids. V lost 2 bases, J lost 5 bases, and 13 bases lay in between.

The V gene is TRBV18, the J gene TRBJ2-3, with D perhaps TRBD1 or TRBD2 (5 bases each). CDR3 size: 16 residues. Germline V gene sequence: CDR1 KGHSH, CDR2 LQKENI. V lost 6 bases and J lost 6, with 22 bases in between. DNA for the CDR3: TGTGCCAGCTCTTTCCAGAGGGGCCTGGTGGGGGATACGCAGTATTTT. It encodes CASSFQRGLVGDTQYF.

The chain recombines TRBV11-2 with TRBJ1-5; D gene unclear. V was pared by 1 base and J by 7 bases, with 23 bases between. CDR3 length: 18 amino acids. The V gene's germline CDR1 is SGHAT and CDR2 FQNNGV. CDR3 bases: TGTGCCAGCAGCTTAGGGGATTCAGGTTGGGTGAAAGAGCAGCCCCAGCATTTT. Amino acids: CASSLGDSGWVKEQPQHF.

This chain connects TRBV5-1 to TRBJ2-7; D is unresolved. This CDR3 region has 16 residues. Trimming shortened V by 0 bases and J by 8 bases, and 21 bases separated the two germline ends. Per the germline V gene, CDR1 is SGHRS and CDR2 is YFSETQ. CDR3 in DNA: TGCGCCAGCAGCTTGGGAGGTGGTTGGGGTACCTCCCAGCAGTACTTC. As protein: CASSLGGGWGTSQQYF.

In its sample, this clone was seen a few times. The J gene is TRBJ2-3, the V gene TRBV5-1, with 8 bases lining up with TRBD2. This CDR3 is 15 amino acids long. CDR1 and CDR2 from the germline V gene are SGHRS and YFSETQ. J gave up 0 bases and V 0 bases, and 0 bases lay outside the gene matches. Here the CDR3 reads CASSLVAGSTDTQYF. CDR3 nucleotide sequence: TGCGCCAGCAGCTTGGTAGCGGGGAGCACAGATACGCAGTATTTT.

V usage is TRBV7-3 and J usage is TRBJ2-1; 7 bases map to TRBD2. The CDR3 sequence is 15 residues long. The germline gives CDR1 SGHTA, CDR2 FQGTGA. V trimming: 1 base; J trimming: 9 bases; junction bases outside the gene matches: 9. The CDR3: CASSLISGRGSEQFF. CDR3 in DNA: TGTGCCAGCAGCTTAATTTCGGGGCGGGGGTCTGAGCAGTTCTTC.

This clone is classed as medium-sized. The V call is TRBV5-1, the J call TRBJ2-7, with D maybe TRBD1 (6 bases). Germline V gene data show CDR1 as SGHRS and CDR2 as YFSETQ. The CDR3 consists of 14 residues. V was clipped by 4 bases and J by 3 bases, with 14 bases between them. The CDR3 protein is CASSPDRDNYEQYF. The CDR3 DNA reads TGCGCCAGCAGCCCGGACCGGGACAACTACGAGCAGTACTTC.

The rearrangement joins TRBV11-2 to TRBJ2-5; D could derive from TRBD1 or TRBD2 (5 bases each). The CDR3 extends over 14 amino acids. V lost 5 bases, J lost 4 bases, and 14 bases lay in between. Looked up from germline, CDR1 is SGHAT and CDR2 is FQNNGV. CDR3 sequence (DNA): TGTGCCAGCAGCGCCTCGGGACCCCGAGAGACCCAGTACTTC. The encoded protein is CASSASGPRETQYF.

The V and J genes are TRBV10-2 and TRBJ2-4, with a possible D match to TRBD2 (5 bases). Germline CDR1 and CDR2: WSHSY and SAAADI. There are 12 residues in the CDR3. Trimming shortened V by 2 bases and J by 15 bases, and 14 bases separated the two germline ends. The chain's CDR3 is CASSEPQAGGYF. CDR3 bases: TGCGCCAGCAGTGAGCCCCAGGCCGGAGGGTACTTC.

V is TRBV6-5 and J is TRBJ2-5, with a possible D match to TRBD1 (5 bases). The length of the CDR3 is 13 residues. The V end was cut by 6 bases, the J end by 4 bases, with 12 bases between. Germline assignment: CDR1 MNHEY and CDR2 SVGAGI. This chain's CDR3 is CASRRVGVETQYF. CDR3 nucleotides: TGTGCCAGCAGACGGGTAGGGGTAGAGACCCAGTACTTC.

About this clone itself: A much larger clone is a single base away; this may be a read error. The V gene is TRBV4-2, the J gene TRBJ2-2; no definite D call. Germline CDR1 reads LGHNA; CDR2 reads YNFKEQ. This CDR3 has 17 amino acids. Trimming stripped 1 base from V and 3 bases from J, with 15 bases between. The CDR3 here is CASSQGASAAYTGELFF. For the CDR3, the DNA is TGTGCCAGCAGCCAAGGGGCGTCGGCGGCATACACCGGGGAGCTGTTTTTT.

V and J are TRBV5-4 and TRBJ2-3; TRBD1 is a possible D gene (7 bases). V was clipped by 4 bases and J by 2 bases, with 17 bases between them. This CDR3 region has 16 residues. The germline V gene encodes CDR1 SGHNT and CDR2 YYREEE (reference sequence). The CDR3 sequence: CASSLDRDFYTDTQYF. CDR3 bases: TGTGCCAGCAGCCTCGACAGGGACTTTTACACAGATACGCAGTATTTT. Variable domain in full (rest from reference TRBV5-4 and TRBJ2-3): ETGVTQSPTHLIKTRGQQVTLRCSSQSGHNTVSWYQQALGQGPQFIFQYYREEENGRGNFPPRFSGLQFPNYSSELNVNALELDDSALYLCASSLDRDFYTDTQYFGPGTRLTVL.

The chain uses TRBV10-2 and TRBJ2-3, with 10 bases identical to TRBD1. After removal of 5 bases from V and 6 bases from J, the junction contained 5 bases not matched to a gene. The CDR3 is 14 residues long. From germline, CDR1 is WSHSY and CDR2 SAAADI. CDR3 sequence reads: CASSPPGQGDTQYF. DNA for the CDR3: TGCGCCAGCAGTCCACCGGGACAGGGGGATACGCAGTATTTT.

This clone was found once. Here the CDR3 reads CASSVGLAGRVTYNEQFF. The CDR3 DNA is TGTGCCAGCAGCGTAGGACTAGCGGGTAGGGTCACCTACAATGAGCAGTTCTTC. The chain recombines TRBV9 with TRBJ2-1, with 10 bases that match TRBD2. J gave up 2 bases and V 0 bases, and 8 bases lay outside the gene matches. Germline CDR1 reads SGDLS; CDR2 reads YYNGEE. The CDR3 sequence is 18 residues long.

The CDR3 DNA reads as TGTGCCAGTAGTAAGACAGGGCCCAATCAGCCCCAGCATTTT. It codes for CASSKTGPNQPQHF. The J gene is TRBJ1-5, the V gene TRBV19, with TRBD1 matching over 7 bases. CDR3 length: 14 amino acids. Germline loops: CDR1 LNHDA, CDR2 SQIVND (reference sequence). V lost 4 bases, J lost 3 bases, and 3 bases stayed unmatched.

The V call is TRBV7-2, the J call TRBJ2-3; D is possibly TRBD2 (5 bases). Germline V gene data show CDR1 as SGHTA and CDR2 as FQGNSA. V was pared by 5 bases and J by 0 bases, with 12 bases between. The CDR3 consists of 15 residues. As DNA, the CDR3 is TGTGCCAGCAGCCCACGGGGTGCTAGCACAGATACGCAGTATTTT. It specifies CASSPRGASTDTQYF. The whole variable domain, filled in from reference TRBV7-2 and TRBJ2-3, reads GAGVSQSPSNKVTEKGKDVELRCDPISGHTALYWYRQSLGQGLEFLIYFQGNSAPDKSGLPSDRFSAERTGGSVSTLTIQRTQQEDSAVYLCASSPRGASTDTQYFGPGTRLTVL.

This clone has a single count. The chain joins TRBV18 to TRBJ1-3, with D possibly TRBD1 on 5 matching bases. CDR1 is KGHSH, CDR2 LQKENI, per germline. V was pared by 2 bases and J by 0 bases, with 8 bases between. The CDR3 consists of 15 residues. CDR3 in DNA: TGTGCCAGCTCACCAATCAGGGACTCTGGAAACACCATATATTTT. It encodes CASSPIRDSGNTIYF.

The rearrangement links TRBV9 to TRBJ2-3; D remains unclear. Germline V CDR1 and CDR2: SGDLS, YYNGEE. V was cut by 4 bases and J by 2 bases, with 5 bases left in between. The CDR3 loop spans 12 amino acids. The chain's CDR3 is CASSSNTDTQYF. For the CDR3, the DNA is TGTGCCAGCAGCTCCAACACAGATACGCAGTATTTT.

This clone has more than one count but fewer than ten. The J gene is TRBJ1-6, the V gene TRBV5-6; D not certain. The germline V and J ends were trimmed by 0 bases and 14 bases, with 12 bases remaining between them. CDR1 is SGHDT, CDR2 YYEEEE, per germline. This CDR3 has 13 residues. The CDR3 DNA reads TGTGCCAGCAGCTTGGCCACGGGCGCGACCCTCCACTTT. It codes for CASSLATGATLHF.

The chain couples TRBV7-6 to TRBJ1-5; D unresolved. Per germline, CDR1 SGHVS and CDR2 FNYEAQ. The CDR3 runs to 14 residues. Trimming pared 2 bases from V and 1 base from J, leaving 6 bases between. The CDR3 coding sequence is TGTGCCAGCAGCTTATGGGAGAGCAATCAGCCCCAGCATTTT. Protein sequence: CASSLWESNQPQHF.

The chain employs TRBV2 and TRBJ2-3; D unresolved. The V end lost 7 bases, the J end lost 4 bases, and 12 bases lay between the germline ends. The CDR3 sequence is 13 residues long. Per the germline V gene, CDR1 is SNHLY and CDR2 is FYNNEI. The CDR3: CASIRFGPDTQYF. The CDR3 region has the DNA TGTGCCAGCATTCGGTTTGGGCCAGATACGCAGTATTTT.